This TCR beta chain was obtained from a study of shared clonotypes between healthy human individuals. Per the authors' pipeline: Filtering differed for immunoSEQ, which gave only junction sequences without quality scores. The assay was immunoSEQ multiplex PCR, and TCRdb's table has in-frame clones only and misses some. V, J and clone size derive from that table, while D and trimming were established from the DNA sequence. The sample consists of under 600,000 clones, around three quarters of them appearing once. This clone was counted a few times. This CDR3 contains 17 residues. Germline V gene data show CDR1 as SGHAT and CDR2 as FQNNGV. The germline V and J ends were trimmed by 0 bases and 2 bases, with 16 bases remaining between them.

The sample comprised PBMCs. The clonotype comes from a woman in her thirties or forties in good health. Some clones in this sample may be carry-over from other donors' samples. The chain is built from TRBV11-2 and TRBJ2-5; weak D call: TRBD2 (6 bases). CDR3 region: CASSLDRRGAPQETQYF. CDR3 in DNA: TGTGCCAGCAGCTTAGATCGGCGGGGAGCGCCTCAAGAGACCCAGTACTTC.